Listed below are T cell receptor beta chains from one sample, sequenced in a study of blood T cells in healthy people across ages. TCRdb called the 5' RACE reads again in MiXCR, with one record for every CDR3 protein. The sample holds about 1.4 million distinct CDR3 sequences, around 59% seen once. Sequencing input: blood. The receptors were gathered from a man aged 18 to 29 in good health. Each CDR3 is given without its conserved first and last residue. Each record gives: D gene, V gene, J gene, clone size, CDR3 protein. The D gene is left open where the match is weak. Size values are once, few and many counts, or a class for expanded clones, and some rows have none.

NA,TRBV20-1,TRBJ2-1,NA,SARQGSKGNNEQF
NA,TRBV5-1,TRBJ2-7,NA,ASSLKTGTLEQY
TRBD1,TRBV14,TRBJ1-2,NA,ASSQEGTGGRGYT
TRBD2,TRBV27,TRBJ2-5,NA,ASRELGREETQY
TRBD1,TRBV25-1,TRBJ1-2,NA,ASSEEGGAGGGYT
NA,TRBV21-1,TRBJ2-3,NA,ASSKDPDTQY
NA,TRBV9,TRBJ2-3,NA,ASSAGGRLSTDTQY
NA,TRBV4-2,NA,NA,AFSGGGMLNEQY
NA,TRBV7-2,NA,few,ASSFVQNEQY
NA,TRBV3-1,TRBJ2-5,once,ANSQDQPTSETQY
TRBD2,TRBV10-3,TRBJ2-1,NA,ATSVRAGVYNEQF
NA,TRBV11-2,NA,NA,ASSQVDLRFREQY
NA,TRBV7-2,NA,NA,ACSSSFGLGVETQY
TRBD1,TRBV27,TRBJ1-4,few,ASSLYSDRGRNEKLF
TRBD2,TRBV27,NA,NA,ASSFRAGTRETQY
NA,TRBV20-1,TRBJ2-5,NA,SAPGGVQETQY
NA,TRBV27,NA,few,ASRFIGSRNEQY
NA,TRBV9,TRBJ1-4,NA,ASSVAPAGVNEKLF
NA,TRBV6-2/TRBV6-3,TRBJ1-1,NA,ASSFRAPRTEAF
NA,TRBV25-1,TRBJ1-2,NA,ASSEAGNGYT
NA,TRBV2,TRBJ2-7,NA,ASSGHSTYEQY